These T cell receptor beta chains were read from a single sample in a study of a mutant IDH1 vaccine in newly diagnosed glioma. The protocol was immunoSEQ multiplex PCR, while the TCRdb copy is restricted to in-frame clones and leaves out a portion. Of about 24,000 clones in the sample, more than 75% were seen once. These receptors' targets are unknown. Sequenced material: PBMCs, taken from a glioma patient whose treatment included an IDH1 peptide vaccine. The receptor source for this set is a man aged 35 to 55 with glioma. Some clones in this sample may be carry-over from other donors' samples. Both conserved end residues are part of each CDR3. D genes are given only for firm matches. Size tells how often a clone was seen (once, few, many) or the class of an expanded clone, and some rows leave it out.

D gene | clone size | J gene | V gene | CDR3 protein | CDR3 DNA
NA | NA | TRBJ2-2 | TRBV27 | CASSYGRDGELFF | TGTGCCAGCAGTTACGGTCGCGACGGGGAGCTGTTTTTT
NA | few | TRBJ1-3 | TRBV5-6 | CASSLRTISGNTIYF | TGTGCCAGCAGCTTGAGGACGATCTCTGGAAACACCATATATTTT
TRBD1 | NA | TRBJ2-1 | TRBV19 | CASSMSRDSFYNEQFF | TGTGCCAGTAGTATGTCCCGGGACAGCTTCTACAATGAGCAGTTCTTC
TRBD2 | NA | TRBJ2-3 | TRBV9 | CASSVSGGGVYTDTQYF | TGTGCCAGCAGCGTATCCGGGGGGGGAGTATACACAGATACGCAGTATTTT
NA | once | TRBJ1-2 | TRBV27 | CASSPRDSSSGGGYTF | TGTGCCAGCAGCCCCCGTGACAGCTCAAGTGGGGGTGGCTACACCTTC
TRBD1 | NA | TRBJ1-2 | TRBV27 | CASSLRQGAALYGYTF | TGTGCCAGCAGTTTAAGACAGGGGGCAGCTTTATATGGCTACACCTTC
NA | NA | TRBJ1-6 | TRBV7-2 | CASSPTPNSPLHF | TGTGCCAGCAGCCCCACTCCCAATTCACCCCTCCACTTT
NA | once | TRBJ2-1 | TRBV28 | CASSSPQASYNEQFF | TGTGCCAGCAGTTCGCCTCAGGCGAGCTACAATGAGCAGTTCTTC
NA | NA | TRBJ2-1 | TRBV28 | CASSLPNTGLYNEQFF | TGTGCCAGCAGTTTACCTAACACGGGGTTGTACAATGAGCAGTTCTTC
NA | NA | TRBJ1-2 | TRBV15 | CATSRNRAGYGYTF | TGTGCCACCAGCAGAAACCGCGCTGGCTATGGCTACACCTTC
NA | NA | TRBJ1-1 | TRBV30 | CAWSVPGADLKEAFF | TGTGCCTGGAGTGTACCAGGGGCAGACCTCAAGGAAGCTTTCTTT
NA | NA | TRBJ1-2 | TRBV14 | CASSQRRGHGYTF | TGTGCCAGCAGCCAACGTCGCGGGCATGGCTACACCTTC
NA | NA | TRBJ1-5 | TRBV5-6 | CASSPGGANSNQPQHF | TGTGCCAGCAGCCCGGGGGGAGCTAATAGCAATCAGCCCCAGCATTTT
NA | NA | TRBJ2-2 | TRBV4-2 | CASSRTPSNTGELFF | TGTGCCAGCAGCCGCACGCCCTCTAACACCGGGGAGCTGTTTTTT
NA | NA | TRBJ1-5 | TRBV6-5 | CASSYATGWQPQHF | TGTGCCAGCAGTTACGCGACAGGTTGGCAGCCCCAGCATTTT
NA | few | TRBJ1-1 | TRBV4-1 | CASRNPIGGNTEAFF | TGCGCCAGCAGAAACCCGATAGGGGGGAACACTGAAGCTTTCTTT
NA | few | TRBJ1-4 | TRBV2 | CASSERSAFATNEKLFF | TGTGCCAGCAGTGAAAGGTCAGCTTTTGCAACTAATGAAAAACTGTTTTTT
TRBD1 | NA | TRBJ1-1 | TRBV30 | CAWSPGQGRNTEAFF | TGTGCCTGGAGTCCGGGACAGGGTCGAAACACTGAAGCTTTCTTT
NA | NA | TRBJ1-2 | TRBV4-1 | CASSLPAGGAVGYTF | TGCGCCAGCAGCCTCCCCGCGGGGGGCGCGGTAGGCTACACCTTC
TRBD1 | NA | TRBJ1-6 | TRBV5-1 | CASSLAGTAYSPLHF | TGCGCCAGCAGCTTGGCGGGGACAGCATATTCACCCCTCCACTTT
NA | once | TRBJ2-1 | TRBV5-4 | CASSVPQGRNEQFF | TGTGCCAGCAGCGTCCCACAGGGTCGGAATGAGCAGTTCTTC
TRBD1 | NA | TRBJ2-1 | TRBV30 | CAWSPGGDYYNEQFF | TGTGCCTGGAGTCCAGGGGGCGACTACTACAATGAGCAGTTCTTC
NA | NA | TRBJ2-1 | TRBV27 | CASGKIASEQFF | TGTGCCAGCGGAAAGATCGCCAGTGAGCAGTTCTTC
NA | NA | TRBJ1-1 | TRBV29-1 | CSVPGGGTEAFF | TGCAGCGTCCCCGGAGGGGGAACTGAAGCTTTCTTT
NA | few | TRBJ2-7 | TRBV7-2 | CASSLSSYEQYF | TGTGCCAGCAGCTTAAGCAGTTACGAGCAGTACTTC
NA | few | TRBJ1-1 | TRBV2 | CASVKEVGAFF | TGTGCCAGCGTGAAGGAGGTTGGAGCTTTCTTT
TRBD2 | NA | TRBJ2-3 | TRBV15 | CATSSNLAGVTDTQYF | TGTGCCACCAGCAGTAACCTAGCGGGGGTCACAGATACGCAGTATTTT
TRBD2 | few | TRBJ2-3 | TRBV4-3 | CASSPQMASGGTTDTQYF | TGCGCCAGCAGCCCCCAGATGGCTAGCGGGGGGACCACAGATACGCAGTATTTT
NA | NA | TRBJ1-1 | TRBV20-1 | CSAKVNTEAFF | TGCAGTGCCAAGGTGAACACTGAAGCTTTCTTT
NA | NA | TRBJ1-5 | TRBV11-2 | CASSSMTGPNQPQHF | TGTGCCAGCAGCTCCATGACAGGACCAAATCAGCCCCAGCATTTT
NA | NA | TRBJ1-5 | TRBV6-1 | CASTKGNQPQHF | TGTGCCAGCACTAAGGGCAATCAGCCCCAGCATTTT
TRBD2 | NA | TRBJ2-3 | TRBV6-4 | CASSDTSGGATDTQYF | TGTGCCAGCAGTGACACTAGCGGGGGGGCCACAGATACGCAGTATTTT
TRBD2 | NA | TRBJ2-3 | TRBV9 | CASSVTGGRTDTQYF | TGTGCCAGCAGCGTAACGGGGGGGCGGACAGATACGCAGTATTTT
TRBD1 | few | TRBJ1-2 | TRBV2 | CASSVRGQEGYTF | TGTGCCAGCAGTGTAAGGGGGCAGGAAGGCTACACCTTC
TRBD1 | NA | TRBJ1-5 | TRBV6-4 | CASRLDRALLSNQPQHF | TGTGCCAGCAGATTAGACAGGGCCCTCCTTAGCAATCAGCCCCAGCATTTT
NA | NA | TRBJ1-5 | TRBV15 | CATSSAPYSNQPQHF | TGTGCCACCAGCAGTGCTCCTTATAGCAATCAGCCCCAGCATTTT
NA | NA | TRBJ1-4 | TRBV7-3 | CASSLIPEPATNEKLFF | TGTGCCAGCAGCTTAATCCCGGAGCCTGCAACTAATGAAAAACTGTTTTTT
NA | few | TRBJ1-1 | TRBV30 | CAWSSSGEAFF | TGTGCCTGGAGCAGCAGTGGGGAAGCTTTCTTT
NA | NA | TRBJ1-2 | TRBV7-9 | CASSINSPGPRGYTF | TGTGCCAGCAGCATCAACTCCCCGGGACCACGGGGCTACACCTTC
NA | NA | TRBJ1-2 | TRBV27 | CASSLRGGSYGYTF | TGTGCCAGCAGTTTACGTGGGGGCAGCTATGGCTACACCTTC
TRBD1 | few | TRBJ2-1 | TRBV14 | CASSPTRTGGLFF | TGTGCCAGCAGCCCCACTCGGACAGGGGGCTTGTTCTTC
NA | NA | TRBJ2-3 | TRBV5-4 | CASSWGDTQYF | TGTGCCAGCAGCTGGGGTGATACGCAGTATTTT
NA | NA | TRBJ1-1 | TRBV10-3 | CAIRGDGGASNTEAFF | TGTGCCATCAGGGGGGACGGGGGGGCGTCGAACACTGAAGCTTTCTTT
TRBD2 | NA | TRBJ2-3 | TRBV9 | CASSQLGGLSTDTQYF | TGTGCCAGCAGCCAGTTGGGGGGGTTGAGCACAGATACGCAGTATTTT
TRBD1 | NA | TRBJ2-3 | TRBV5-1 | CASSLAGTGVQYSTDTQYF | TGCGCCAGCAGCTTGGCCGGGACAGGAGTTCAATATAGCACAGATACGCAGTATTTT
NA | NA | TRBJ2-1 | TRBV5-1 | CASSLRADRSYNEQFF | TGCGCCAGCAGCTTGAGGGCCGACCGCTCCTACAATGAGCAGTTCTTC
TRBD1 | once | TRBJ2-2 | TRBV7-7 | CASSLGTGYTGELFF | TGTGCTAGCAGCTTGGGGACAGGGTACACCGGGGAGCTGTTTTTT
NA | NA | TRBJ2-3 | TRBV14 | CASSPYRGSTDTQYF | TGTGCCAGCAGCCCCTACCGGGGTAGCACAGATACGCAGTATTTT
TRBD2 | NA | TRBJ2-6 | TRBV7-7 | CASSRGGRGGPGANVLTF | TGTGCTAGCAGCCGGGGGGGCAGGGGCGGACCTGGGGCCAACGTCCTGACTTTC
NA | NA | TRBJ1-1 | TRBV19 | CASTPRQAPTPTEAFF | TGTGCCAGTACCCCGCGGCAGGCCCCTACGCCCACTGAAGCTTTCTTT
TRBD1 | NA | TRBJ2-5 | TRBV7-3 | CASSAGGAKTQYF | TGTGCCAGCAGCGCAGGGGGCGCGAAGACCCAGTACTTC
TRBD2 | NA | TRBJ2-3 | TRBV30 | CAWSVGAGGTDTQYF | TGTGCCTGGAGTGTAGGGGCGGGGGGCACAGATACGCAGTATTTT
NA | NA | TRBJ1-6 | TRBV14 | CASSQDPKGTYNSPLHF | TGTGCCAGCAGCCAAGATCCGAAGGGGACCTATAATTCACCCCTCCACTTT
TRBD1 | NA | TRBJ1-1 | TRBV6-5 | CASNPGGRGYEAFF | TGTGCCAGCAACCCCGGGGGCAGGGGGTATGAAGCTTTCTTT